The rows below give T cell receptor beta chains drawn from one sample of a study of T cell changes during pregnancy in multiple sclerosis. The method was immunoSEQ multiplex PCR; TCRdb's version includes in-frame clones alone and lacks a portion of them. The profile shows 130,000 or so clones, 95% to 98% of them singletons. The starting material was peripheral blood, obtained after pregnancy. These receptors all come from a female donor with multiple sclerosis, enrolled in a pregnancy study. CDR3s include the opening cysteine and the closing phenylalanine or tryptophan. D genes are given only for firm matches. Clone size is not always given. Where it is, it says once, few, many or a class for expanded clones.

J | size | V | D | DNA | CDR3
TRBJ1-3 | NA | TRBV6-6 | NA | TGTGCCAGCGGTGAGGGAAACACCATATATTTT | CASGEGNTIYF
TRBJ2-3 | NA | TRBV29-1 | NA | TGCAGCGTTGGGGAGTCTGATACGCAGTATTTT | CSVGESDTQYF
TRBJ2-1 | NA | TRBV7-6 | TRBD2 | TGTGCCAGCAGCCCCGGGACTAGCGGACTGGGAGTCCTCTACAATGAGCAGTTCTTC | CASSPGTSGLGVLYNEQFF
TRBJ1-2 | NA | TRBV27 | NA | TGTGCCAGCAGTGAGGTCCAGGGGCGCGGTGGCTACACCTTC | CASSEVQGRGGYTF
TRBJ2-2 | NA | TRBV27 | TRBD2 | TGTGCCAGCAGCACGTCCCCCGGGGGGGTGCGGGAGCTGTTTTTT | CASSTSPGGVRELFF
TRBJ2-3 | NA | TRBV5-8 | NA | TGTGCCACCAAGGGGCTCCCCGGGGATACGCAGTATTTT | CATKGLPGDTQYF
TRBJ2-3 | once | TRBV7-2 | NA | TGTGCCAGCAGCTTAGGACTAGTAAGCACAGATACGCAGTATTTT | CASSLGLVSTDTQYF
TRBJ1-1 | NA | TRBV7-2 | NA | TGTGCCAGCAGCTACGGACAGTTCAACACTGAAGCTTTCTTT | CASSYGQFNTEAFF
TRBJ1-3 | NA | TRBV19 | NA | TGTGCCAGTAGTACTCGACAGGCCTCTGGAAACACCATATATTTT | CASSTRQASGNTIYF
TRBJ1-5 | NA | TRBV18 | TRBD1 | TGTGCCAGCTCACCGCGACAGGGAAATCAGCCCCAGCATTTT | CASSPRQGNQPQHF
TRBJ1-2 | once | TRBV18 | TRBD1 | TGTGCCAGCTCACCTGACAGGGTAGGGGGCTACACCTTC | CASSPDRVGGYTF
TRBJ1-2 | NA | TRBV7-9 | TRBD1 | TGTGCCAGCAGCTTAGCGACAGGGATAGACGGCTACACCTTC | CASSLATGIDGYTF
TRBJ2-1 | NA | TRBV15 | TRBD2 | TGTGCCACCAGCAGAGATTACGGGGTGTCGACTAGCGGGGAGCAGTTCTTC | CATSRDYGVSTSGEQFF
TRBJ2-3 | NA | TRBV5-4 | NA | TGTGCCAGCAGCTTCTCAGGCGGAGGTGTAGATACGCAGTATTTT | CASSFSGGGVDTQYF
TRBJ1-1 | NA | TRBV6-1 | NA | TGTGCCAGCAGCACAGGGAGTAAGACTGAAGCTTTCTTT | CASSTGSKTEAFF
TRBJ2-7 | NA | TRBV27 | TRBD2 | TGTGCCAGCAGTGGGGGACTAGCGGGAGTAGCGCAGCAGTACTTC | CASSGGLAGVAQQYF
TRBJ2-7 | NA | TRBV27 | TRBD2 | TGTGCCAGCAGTTTTGCTAGCGGCACTGCAATCAACGAGCAGTACTTC | CASSFASGTAINEQYF
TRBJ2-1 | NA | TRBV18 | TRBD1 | TGTGCCAGCTCACCACGACAGGGGGACAATGAGCAGTTCTTC | CASSPRQGDNEQFF
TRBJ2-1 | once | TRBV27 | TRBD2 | TGTGCCAGCTCCGGACTAGCTCATGAGCAGTTCTTC | CASSGLAHEQFF
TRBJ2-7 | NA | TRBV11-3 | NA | TGTGCCAGCAGCTTAGTGGCCCGGCCCGCCGGGGGTATCTACGAGCAGTACTTC | CASSLVARPAGGIYEQYF
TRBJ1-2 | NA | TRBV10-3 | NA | TGTGCCATCTCCCTCCTCCGGGGAGACTATGGCTACACCTTC | CAISLLRGDYGYTF
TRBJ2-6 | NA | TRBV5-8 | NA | TGTGCCAGCAGCTTGCCCCAGTACAACTCTGGGGCCAACGTCCTGACTTTC | CASSLPQYNSGANVLTF
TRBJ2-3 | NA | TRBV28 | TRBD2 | TGTGCCAGCAGTTTATTCGGCTTAACTAGCGGGAAAACAGATACGCAGTATTTT | CASSLFGLTSGKTDTQYF
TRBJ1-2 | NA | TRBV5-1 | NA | TGCGCCAGCACCCTGGGTCTAGACAGACACTCCTATGGCTACACCTTC | CASTLGLDRHSYGYTF
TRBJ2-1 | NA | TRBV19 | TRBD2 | TGTGCCAGTAGTGGGAGTCTAGCGGGTTCCTCCTACTACAATGAGCAGTTCTTC | CASSGSLAGSSYYNEQFF
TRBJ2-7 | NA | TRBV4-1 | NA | TGCGCCAGCAGCCAATTTCTCGGACAGAGTTACGAGCAGTACTTC | CASSQFLGQSYEQYF
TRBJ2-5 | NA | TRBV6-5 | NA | TGTGCCAGCAGGCTCCTCGGGGAAGAGACCCAGTACTTC | CASRLLGEETQYF
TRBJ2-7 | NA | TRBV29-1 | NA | TGCAGCGTTAAAGACCGCTACGAGCAGTACTTC | CSVKDRYEQYF
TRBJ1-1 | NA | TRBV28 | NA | TGTGCCAGCAGCCACCTGCCAGTGACTTTCTTT | CASSHLPVTFF
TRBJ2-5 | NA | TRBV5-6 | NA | TGTGCCAGCAGTCCCCGATGGCGGGAAGAGACCCAGTACTTC | CASSPRWREETQYF
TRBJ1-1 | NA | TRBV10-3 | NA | TGTGCCATCAGTGATGTATGGACAGCAAACACTGAAGCTTTCTTT | CAISDVWTANTEAFF
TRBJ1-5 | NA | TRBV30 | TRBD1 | TGTGCCTGGGGCACAGGGGGGCATCAGCCCCAGCATTTT | CAWGTGGHQPQHF
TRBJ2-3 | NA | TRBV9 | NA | TGTGCCAGCAGCATATCCGGGACTGGGAGAGGGGATACGCAGTATTTT | CASSISGTGRGDTQYF
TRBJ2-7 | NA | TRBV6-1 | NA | TGTGCCAGCAGTGAACCCTACGATCAGTACTTC | CASSEPYDQYF
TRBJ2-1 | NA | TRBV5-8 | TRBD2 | TGTGCCAGCAGCTCCTCTAGACTAGCGGGAGGGTGGTACAATGAGCAGTTCTTC | CASSSSRLAGGWYNEQFF
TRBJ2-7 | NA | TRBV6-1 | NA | TGTGCCAGCACCGACAGGCCTACCTACGAGCAGTACTTC | CASTDRPTYEQYF
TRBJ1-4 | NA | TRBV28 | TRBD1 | TGTGCCAGCAGTTTACGGACAGGGGGCTTACTTAGAGATGAAAAACTGTTTTTT | CASSLRTGGLLRDEKLFF
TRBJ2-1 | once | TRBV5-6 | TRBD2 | TGTGCCAGCAGCCGAGCGGGACCCTACAATGAGCAGTTCTTC | CASSRAGPYNEQFF
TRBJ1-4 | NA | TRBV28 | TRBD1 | TGTGCCAGCATCCCGGGACAGGGGGCGGTAAAACTGTTTTTT | CASIPGQGAVKLFF
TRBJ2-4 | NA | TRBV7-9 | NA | TGTGCCAGCAGCCCCCTGGAGGTTGCCAAAAACATTCAGTACTTC | CASSPLEVAKNIQYF
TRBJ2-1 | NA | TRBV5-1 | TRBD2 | TGCGCCAGCAGCTTGGAGCGGGAGGGCCGCTTAGGTGAGCAGTTCTTC | CASSLEREGRLGEQFF
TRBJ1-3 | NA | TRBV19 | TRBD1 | TGTGCCAGTACCAGAGACAGGGTCGGTGGAAACACCATATATTTT | CASTRDRVGGNTIYF